This TCR beta chain was documented in a study of T cell responses to AZD1222 COVID-19 vaccine. The CDR3 contains 14 residues. Trimming pared 0 bases from V and 0 bases from J, leaving 6 bases between. Germline V gene lookup returns CDR1 SGHKS and CDR2 YYEKEE (reference sequence). Assay: immunoSEQ multiplex PCR; the TCRdb copy retains only in-frame clones and omits some. This repertoire shows more than 85,000 clones, roughly nine tenths found once; its top ten account for around 6.9%. This chain connects TRBV5-5 to TRBJ1-1; D is unclear. This clonotype was sampled from an adult in good health. Sequenced material: peripheral blood, taken on day 0 of AZD1222 vaccination. The CDR3 loop reads CASSLGTMNTEAFF. In DNA form, the CDR3 reads TGTGCCAGCAGCTTGGGCACAATGAACACTGAAGCTTTCTTT.